The clone carrying this T cell receptor (beta chain) has a single count. The antigen is not known. This entry is derived from a study of shared clonotypes between healthy human individuals. Points from the study as a whole: A generally larger estimated richness was seen in naive subsets than in memory subsets.

Per the germline V gene, CDR1 is MNHEY and CDR2 is SVGAGI. V was trimmed by 2 bases and J by 4 bases, leaving 7 bases between them. This CDR3 contains 13 residues. Each of the donors was a healthy adult who was HIV-negative and had not had a recent acute infection or vaccination. A CD45RA+ naive subset and a CD45RA-negative memory subset were split from CD4+ cells. Method: immunoSEQ multiplex PCR; TCRdb's copy keeps in-frame clones and lacks some. The sample has about 230,000 clones, 65% to 70% seen once. The sample was memory CD4+ T cells sorted from blood. Documented subset: CD45RA-negative fraction. The chain combines TRBV6-5 with TRBJ2-3; perhaps TRBD1 as D (6 bases). This TCR was sampled from a man aged 30 to 39 in good health. CDR3 nucleotides: TGTGCCAGCAGTTACGCAGGGGCAGATACGCAGTATTTT. Translated, it gives CASSYAGADTQYF.